This T cell receptor beta chain was identified during a study of T-cell reconstitution after alpha-beta-depleted transplantation in children. General study findings and limits: Reportedly, only several hundred clones from non-depleted graft cells drove alpha-beta T-cell counts at about two months. One year post-transplant, T-cell counts and diversity were largely derived from T cells produced anew. At day 60, the high TCRbeta diversity found in some patients originated from recipient T cells and thymic progenitors that had survived.

This clonotype was seen a handful of times. Its cognate antigen is unknown. Researchers prepared the TCRbeta library using unique molecular identifiers, the study reports. TCRdb re-called the PCR reads through MiXCR, storing one row per CDR3 protein. The table lists approximately 300,000 distinct CDR3 sequences, roughly 7.8% of them singletons. The length of the CDR3 is 15 residues. Looked up from germline, CDR1 is SEHNR and CDR2 is FQNEAQ (reference sequence). The V end lost 1 base, the J end lost 8 bases, and 15 bases lay between the germline ends. The TCR comes from a female patient between 2 and 15 years old who had a stem cell transplant for Fanconi anemia, so the T cells may come from the graft donor. The material sequenced was peripheral blood, taken 360 days after TCRalphabeta/CD19-depleted stem cell transplant. This chain joins TRBV7-9 and TRBJ2-1; D is uncertain. CDR3 residues: CASSLGWTIGHEQFF. The CDR3 DNA reads TGTGCCAGCAGCTTAGGCTGGACGATTGGCCATGAGCAGTTCTTC.